This TCR beta chain was recovered during a study of control samples from healthy donors and cancer patients. The V and J ends lost 5 bases and 8 bases respectively, with 19 bases between them. The CDR3 runs to 15 residues. Germline-derived CDR1 and CDR2 are MNHNS and SASEGT. The repertoire was sequenced with immunoSEQ multiplex PCR; TCRdb's copy has only in-frame clones and lacks some. This table has about 230,000 clones, around 80% appearing once. Sample: PBMCs. V and J are TRBV6-1 and TRBJ2-1; maybe TRBD1 (7 bases). The sequence came from a woman in her sixties or seventies with lung cancer. CDR3 protein: CASSSTGPGADEQFF. CDR3 sequence (DNA): TGTGCCAGCAGTTCGACAGGGCCGGGAGCCGATGAGCAGTTCTTC.